This T cell receptor beta chain is from a study of T cell repertoires in cytomegalovirus infection. Worth noting for this clonotype: The antigen is unknown.

The CDR3 is made up of 15 amino acids. Germline V gene data show CDR1 as SGHNT and CDR2 as YENEEA. The trim removed 1 base at V and 9 bases at J, leaving 6 bases unmatched. A single record per CDR3 protein comes from TCRdb applying MiXCR to the reads. The sample has hundreds of thousands of distinct CDR3 sequences, around 29% seen once. The V call is TRBV11-3, the J call TRBJ2-1; 10 nucleotides align to TRBD2. Source: cultured PBMCs, taken from culture after CMV antigen stimulation. The receptor's source is a human donor in good health (CMV status not recorded). Some clones in this sample may be carry-over from other donors' samples. CDR3 DNA sequence: TGTGCCAGCAGCTTAGGGCTAGCGGGGGAAACTGAGCAGTTCTTC. It yields the protein CASSLGLAGETEQFF.